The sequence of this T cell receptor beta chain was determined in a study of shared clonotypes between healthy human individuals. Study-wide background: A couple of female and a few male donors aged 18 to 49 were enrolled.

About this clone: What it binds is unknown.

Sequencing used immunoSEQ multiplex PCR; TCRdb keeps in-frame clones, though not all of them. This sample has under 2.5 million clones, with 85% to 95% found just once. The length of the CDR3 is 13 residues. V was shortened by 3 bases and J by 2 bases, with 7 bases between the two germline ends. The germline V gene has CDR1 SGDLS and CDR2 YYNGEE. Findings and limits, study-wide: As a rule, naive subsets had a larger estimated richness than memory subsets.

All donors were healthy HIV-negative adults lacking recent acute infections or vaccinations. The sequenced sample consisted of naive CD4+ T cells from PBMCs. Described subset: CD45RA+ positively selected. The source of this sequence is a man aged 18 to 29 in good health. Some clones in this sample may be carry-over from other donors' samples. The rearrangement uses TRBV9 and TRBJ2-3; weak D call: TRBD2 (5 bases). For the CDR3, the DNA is TGTGCCAGCAGCGCCGGGGACACAGATACGCAGTATTTT. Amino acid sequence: CASSAGDTDTQYF.